These 22 T cell receptor beta chains were all obtained from the same sample, sequenced in a study of T cell responses to AZD1222 COVID-19 vaccine. Assay used: immunoSEQ multiplex PCR; TCRdb lists only in-frame clones, some missing. The sample lists some 100,000 clones, approximately 88% occurring once. The sample here was peripheral blood, taken on day 0 of AZD1222 vaccination. The receptor set was obtained from an adult in good health.

The rearrangement uses TRBV7-2 and TRBJ1-5; the D gene is possibly TRBD1 (5 bases). CDR1 SGHTA and CDR2 FQGNSA come from the germline V gene. The CDR3 is 13 amino acids. V gave up 3 bases and J gave up 7 bases, with 10 bases separating them. The CDR3 loop reads CASSLQRGQPQHF. DNA of the CDR3: TGTGCCAGCAGCTTGCAAAGGGGCCAGCCCCAGCATTTT.

V gene TRBV19 combines with J gene TRBJ1-5; no definite D call. The CDR3 loop spans 16 amino acids. The ends were cut back, 3 bases at V and 4 bases at J, with 16 bases in the middle. The germline gives CDR1 LNHDA, CDR2 SQIVND (reference sequence). The CDR3 is CASSIIPRYSNQPQHF. CDR3 DNA sequence: TGTGCCAGTAGTATTATTCCCCGTTATTCGAATCAGCCCCAGCATTTT.

The chain recombines TRBV30 with TRBJ2-7; D may correspond to TRBD1 or TRBD2 (5 bases each). Germline V gives CDR1 GTSNPN, CDR2 SVGIG (reference sequence). The V and J ends lost 5 bases and 2 bases respectively, with 13 bases between them. This CDR3 comprises 13 residues. This chain's CDR3 is CAWASGRAYEQYF. In nucleotides, the CDR3 is TGTGCCTGGGCGTCGGGACGAGCCTACGAGCAGTACTTC.

The chain recombines TRBV11-3 with TRBJ1-2, with D uncertain. Trimming pared 1 base from V and 8 bases from J, leaving 11 bases between. The CDR3 is 13 amino acids. The germline CDR1 and CDR2 sequences are SGHNT and YENEEA. CDR3: CASSLGPVRGYTF. The DNA for the CDR3 is TGTGCCAGCAGCTTAGGTCCGGTACGGGGCTACACCTTC.

The chain is built from TRBV24-1 and TRBJ2-1; D remains unclear. The germline V gene has CDR1 KGHDR and CDR2 SFDVKD. V lost 1 base, J lost 0 bases, and 15 bases lay in between. This CDR3 contains 18 residues. The CDR3 DNA is TGTGCCACCAGTGATTTACGGGCTGGCTATAGCTCCTACAATGAGCAGTTCTTC. Residues: CATSDLRAGYSSYNEQFF.

The J gene is TRBJ1-3, the V gene TRBV19; D gene uncertain. V was cut by 1 base and J by 0 bases, with 4 bases left in between. This CDR3 is 14 amino acids long. Germline V lookup: CDR1 LNHDA, CDR2 SQIVND (reference sequence). Written as DNA, the CDR3 is TGTGCCAGTAGTATAGTGAGCTCTGGAAACACCATATATTTT. It specifies CASSIVSSGNTIYF.

The V and J genes are TRBV5-8 and TRBJ2-3; 14 bases match TRBD2. The CDR3 length is 16 residues. Germline assignment: CDR1 SGHTS and CDR2 YDEGEE. Germline trimming cut 4 bases from V and 4 bases from J; bases unmatched to any gene: 5. For the CDR3, the DNA is TGTGCCAGCAGCATGGGACTAGCGGGAGAGGCAGATACGCAGTATTTT. Residues: CASSMGLAGEADTQYF.

The chain combines TRBV6-5 with TRBJ1-1; no clear D gene. The CDR3 covers 14 residues. Trimming removed 2 bases from V and 6 bases from J, with 13 bases in between. In germline, CDR1 is MNHEY, CDR2 SVGAGI. The CDR3 DNA reads as TGTGCCAGCAGTTACAGCAGGATGGGCCCTGAAGCTTTCTTT. Residues: CASSYSRMGPEAFF.

This chain uses TRBV19 with TRBJ1-1; D uncertain. CDR3 length: 13 amino acids. Germline V gene lookup returns CDR1 LNHDA and CDR2 SQIVND (reference sequence). V lost 2 bases, J lost 7 bases, and 11 bases lay in between. CDR3 in amino acids: CASSIKVRGEAFF. The CDR3 DNA follows: TGTGCCAGTAGTATAAAGGTTCGGGGTGAAGCTTTCTTT. Combining the CDR3 with reference TRBV19 and TRBJ1-1 gives the whole variable domain DGGITQSPKYLFRKEGQNVTLSCEQNLNHDAMYWYRQDPGQGLRLIYYSQIVNDFQKGDIAEGYSVSREKKESFPLTVTSAQKNPTAFYLCASSIKVRGEAFFGQGTRLTVV.

The chain is built from TRBV5-1 and TRBJ2-1; TRBD1 matches at 8 bases. V lost 4 bases to trimming and J lost 10 bases; unmatched junction nucleotides: 7. The length of the CDR3 is 13 residues. Germline-derived CDR1 and CDR2 are SGHRS and YFSETQ. The CDR3 is CASSVQGVEEQFF. The CDR3 coding sequence is TGCGCCAGCAGCGTACAGGGGGTAGAGGAGCAGTTCTTC.

The chain has TRBV7-9 and TRBJ2-7; TRBD2 matches 11 bases. The CDR3 extends over 16 amino acids. The V gene's germline CDR1 is SEHNR and CDR2 FQNEAQ (reference sequence). The trim removed 1 base at V and 4 bases at J, leaving 6 bases unmatched. The CDR3: CASSLVSGLAGYEQYF. The CDR3 nucleotides read TGTGCCAGCAGCTTAGTTAGCGGACTAGCGGGTTACGAGCAGTACTTC.

The J gene is TRBJ2-1, the V gene TRBV2, with a weak D call TRBD2 (6 bases). This CDR3 is 13 amino acids long. Germline lookup yields CDR1 SNHLY and CDR2 FYNNEI. Trimming pared 1 base from V and 9 bases from J, leaving 10 bases between. The CDR3, as DNA: TGTGCCAGCAGTGAAGGCGGGGTCACTGAGCAGTTCTTC. As protein: CASSEGGVTEQFF. The variable domain in full, completed from reference TRBV2 and TRBJ2-1, reads EPEVTQTPSHQVTQMGQEVILRCVPISNHLYFYWYRQILGQKVEFLVSFYNNEISEKSEIFDDQFSVERPDGSNFTLKIRSTKLEDSAMYFCASSEGGVTEQFFGPGTRLTVL.

The gene calls are TRBV11-3 and TRBJ1-1; unclear D gene. Germline V gene sequence: CDR1 SGHNT, CDR2 YENEEA. Trimming shortened V by 7 bases and J by 3 bases, and 18 bases separated the two germline ends. The CDR3 covers 15 residues. CDR3: CASTRKGVGYTEAFF. CDR3 coding DNA: TGTGCCAGCACCCGGAAGGGCGTGGGGTACACTGAAGCTTTCTTT.

This sequence joins TRBV12-5 and TRBJ1-3; no clear D. Germline V gene sequence: CDR1 LGHNT, CDR2 FRNRAP. V was trimmed by 3 bases and J by 0 bases, leaving 9 bases between them. CDR3 length equals 15 residues. CDR3 nucleotide sequence: TGTGCTAGTGGTTTACAGTCATACTCTGGAAACACCATATATTTT. Translated: CASGLQSYSGNTIYF.

The CDR3 reads CASSQSRVGGYTF. The CDR3 DNA reads as TGTGCCAGCAGCCAGTCCCGGGTCGGTGGCTACACCTTC. This chain connects TRBV3-1 (or the pseudogene TRBV3-2) to TRBJ1-2; the D is unclear. This CDR3 spans 13 amino acids. V lost 3 bases and J 7 bases, leaving 12 bases between the germline ends. The germline V gene encodes CDR1 LGHDT and CDR2 YNNKEL (reference sequence).

The chain recombines TRBV7-2 with TRBJ2-4, with 9 nucleotides matching TRBD2. The CDR3 has 16 amino acids. Looked up from germline, CDR1 is SGHTA and CDR2 is FQGNSA. The ends lost 1 base at V and 5 bases at J; junction bases unmatched: 6. The CDR3 coding sequence is TGTGCCAGCAGCTTAGGCCGGGGGACTAGCCAAAACATTCAGTACTTC. Protein sequence: CASSLGRGTSQNIQYF.

This clone came up once. The V gene is TRBV21-1, the J gene TRBJ1-5. TRBV21-1 counts as a pseudogene. The CDR3 has 14 amino acids. The CDR3 protein is CASSKPFSHQPQHF. The CDR3 DNA follows: TGTGCCAGCAGTAAGCCGTTTAGTCATCAGCCCCAGCATTTT.

Only one count was recorded for this clone. J is TRBJ1-1 and V is TRBV6-5; D is undetermined. V gave up 8 bases and J gave up 0 bases, with 10 bases separating them. This CDR3 has 13 amino acids. Germline assignment: CDR1 MNHEY and CDR2 SVGAGI. The CDR3, as DNA: TGTGCCAGCGGCTTCGGGGTGAACACTGAAGCTTTCTTT. It encodes CASGFGVNTEAFF.

The genes are TRBV19 and TRBJ2-1; 7 bases map to TRBD1. The CDR3 consists of 14 residues. V dropped 6 bases and J dropped 3; count of bases not matched to a gene: 5. The germline V gene has CDR1 LNHDA and CDR2 SQIVND (reference sequence). The CDR3: CASRKGTVYNEQFF. CDR3 nucleotides: TGTGCCAGTAGAAAGGGGACAGTCTACAATGAGCAGTTCTTC.

A single count supports this clone. J is TRBJ1-4 and V is TRBV7-2; no clear D gene. Germline V gene sequence: CDR1 SGHTA, CDR2 FQGNSA. The CDR3 consists of 12 residues. The V end was cut by 4 bases, the J end by 8 bases, with 8 bases between. CDR3 protein: CASSSLGEKLFF. The CDR3 DNA reads TGTGCCAGCAGCTCCCTGGGGGAAAAACTGTTTTTT.

The V gene is TRBV2, the J gene TRBJ2-1, with TRBD2 identical over 10 bases. The CDR3 sequence is 13 residues long. Germline CDR1 is SNHLY and CDR2 is FYNNEI. V shed 6 bases, J shed 9 bases, and the junction held 5 bases outside the gene matches. In nucleotides, the CDR3 is TGTGCCAGCAGGAGCGGGAGGGCCGTTGAGCAGTTCTTC. Amino acids: CASRSGRAVEQFF.

In regard to this clone: This CDR3 is also generated by other DNA sequences in the sample. The chain links TRBV10-3 to TRBJ2-7; D uncertain. The CDR3 totals 13 residues. Germline V lookup: CDR1 ENHRY, CDR2 SYGVKD. V was shortened by 0 bases and J by 1 base, with 4 bases between the two germline ends. This CDR3 reads CAISESGSYEQYF. Here the CDR3 DNA reads TGTGCCATCAGTGAGTCTGGGTCCTACGAGCAGTACTTC.